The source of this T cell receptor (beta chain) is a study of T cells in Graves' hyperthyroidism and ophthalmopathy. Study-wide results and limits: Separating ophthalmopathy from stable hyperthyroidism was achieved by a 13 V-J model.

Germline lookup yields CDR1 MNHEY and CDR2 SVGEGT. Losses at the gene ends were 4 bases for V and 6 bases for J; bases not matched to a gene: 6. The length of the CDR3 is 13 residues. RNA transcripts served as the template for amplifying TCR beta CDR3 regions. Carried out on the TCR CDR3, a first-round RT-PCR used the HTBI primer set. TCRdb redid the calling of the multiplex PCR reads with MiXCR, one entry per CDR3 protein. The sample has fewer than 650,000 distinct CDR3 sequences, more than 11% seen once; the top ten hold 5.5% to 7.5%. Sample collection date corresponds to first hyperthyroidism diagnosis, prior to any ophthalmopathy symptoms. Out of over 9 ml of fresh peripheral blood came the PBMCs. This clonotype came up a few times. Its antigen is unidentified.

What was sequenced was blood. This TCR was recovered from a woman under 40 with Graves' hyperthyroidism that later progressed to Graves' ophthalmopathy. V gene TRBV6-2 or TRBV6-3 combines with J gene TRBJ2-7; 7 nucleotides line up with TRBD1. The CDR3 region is CASSSDRFVEQYF. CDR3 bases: TGTGCCAGCAGTTCGGACAGGTTCGTCGAGCAGTACTTC.